The T cell receptor (beta chain) under discussion was sequenced for a study of cytomegalovirus exposure and HLA in healthy donors. Points from the study as a whole: Follow-up analysis found HLA locus-dependent TCR association rates, highest for DRB1 and lowest for HLA-C.

CDR1 and CDR2 from the germline V gene are SGHVS and FQNEAQ. The CDR3 spans 15 residues. Trimming removed 2 bases from V and 5 bases from J, with 15 bases in between. Concerning this clone: Antigen: not known.

The primer mix had 60 Vbeta and 13 Jbeta primers. TCRdb keeps only in-frame clones here, not all; method: immunoSEQ multiplex PCR. The data contain tens of thousands of clones, 70% to 85% of them singletons. The TCR was taken from a man aged 50-60 years in good health and CMV-seronegative. Sequenced: PBMCs. J is TRBJ2-5 and V is TRBV7-8; D perhaps matches TRBD1 (6 bases). CDR3 nucleotides: TGTGCCAGCAGCTTAAGGCCAGGGGTTTTGGAGACCCAGTACTTC. This translates into CASSLRPGVLETQYF.